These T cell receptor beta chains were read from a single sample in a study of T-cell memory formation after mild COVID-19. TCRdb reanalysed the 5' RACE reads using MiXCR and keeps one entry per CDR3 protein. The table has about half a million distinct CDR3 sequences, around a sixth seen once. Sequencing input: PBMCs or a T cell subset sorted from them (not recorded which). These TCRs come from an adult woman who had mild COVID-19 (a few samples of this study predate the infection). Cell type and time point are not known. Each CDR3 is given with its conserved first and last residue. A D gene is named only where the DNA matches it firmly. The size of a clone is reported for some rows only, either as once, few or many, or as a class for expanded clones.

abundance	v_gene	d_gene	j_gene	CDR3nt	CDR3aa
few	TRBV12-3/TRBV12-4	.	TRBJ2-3	TGTGCCAGCAGCATCCTTAGTACAGATACGCAGTATTTT	CASSILSTDTQYF
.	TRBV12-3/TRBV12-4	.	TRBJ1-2	TGTGCCAGCAGTTCCCCGGGTAACTATGGCTACACCTTC	CASSSPGNYGYTF
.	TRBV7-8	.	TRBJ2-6	TGTGCCAGCAGCTTAGCGCTCGGGGGACCTGGGGCCAACGTCCTGACTTTC	CASSLALGGPGANVLTF
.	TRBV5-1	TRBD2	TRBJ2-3	TGCGCCAGCAGCCCTGGACTAGACGCCGTAGATACGCAGTATTTT	CASSPGLDAVDTQYF
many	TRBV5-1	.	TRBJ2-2	TGCGCCAGCAGCTTGGGATCTCCGAACACCGGGGAGCTGTTTTTT	CASSLGSPNTGELFF
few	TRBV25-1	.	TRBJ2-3	TGTGCCAGCAGTGAAACGGAGGCAGATACGCAGTATTTT	CASSETEADTQYF
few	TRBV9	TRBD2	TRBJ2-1	TGTGCCAGCAGCGTAGGGACTAGCGGGAAGAATGAGCAGTTCTTC	CASSVGTSGKNEQFF
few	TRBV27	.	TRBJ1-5	TGTGCCAGCAGTTCAACCTGGGGGGGGAATCAGCCCCAGCATTTT	CASSSTWGGNQPQHF
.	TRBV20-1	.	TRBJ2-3	TGCAGTGCTCAGGCGGTTAGCACAGATACGCAGTATTTT	CSAQAVSTDTQYF
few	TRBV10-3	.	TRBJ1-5	TGTGCCATCAGTGAGTCGGGCGGGTTCAATCAGCCCCAGCATTTT	CAISESGGFNQPQHF
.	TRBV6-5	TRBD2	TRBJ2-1	TGTGCCAGCAGTTACTCGGGCGGGAGCGGGAATGAGCAGTTCTTC	CASSYSGGSGNEQFF
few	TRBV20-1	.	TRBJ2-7	TGCAGTGCTAGTAGTACTCACCTTAGCGAGCAGTACTTC	CSASSTHLSEQYF
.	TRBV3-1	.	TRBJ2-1	TGTGCCAGCAGCCAAGATCTCGGTAGGAAGTCCGATGAGCAGTTCTTC	CASSQDLGRKSDEQFF
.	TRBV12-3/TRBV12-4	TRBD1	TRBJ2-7	TGTGCCAGTACCCTCTCGGGACAGGGTAGTGACGAGCAGTACTTC	CASTLSGQGSDEQYF
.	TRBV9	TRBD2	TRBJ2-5	TGTGCCAGCAGCGTAGGAACTAGCGGAGGGGAGACCCAGTACTTC	CASSVGTSGGETQYF
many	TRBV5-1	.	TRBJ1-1	TGCGCCAGCAGCTTGGTTCCCCCTGGGACTGAAGCTTTCTTT	CASSLVPPGTEAFF
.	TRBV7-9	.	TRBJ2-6	TGTGCCAGCACCGCCAGCTCTGGGGCCAACGTCCTGACTTTC	CASTASSGANVLTF
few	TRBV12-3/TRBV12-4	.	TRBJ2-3	TGTGCCAGCAGTTTTACCAGTAGCACAGATACGCAGTATTTT	CASSFTSSTDTQYF
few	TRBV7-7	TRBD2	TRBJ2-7	TGTGCCAGCAGCTTAAGTAGCGGGGACTACGAGCAGTACTTC	CASSLSSGDYEQYF
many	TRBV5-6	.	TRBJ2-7	TGTGCCAGCAGCGCGGGGAACTCCTACGAGCAGTACTTC	CASSAGNSYEQYF
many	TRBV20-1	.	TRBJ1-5	TGCAGTGCTAGCGGGGGTATGGGCAATCAGCCCCAGCATTTT	CSASGGMGNQPQHF
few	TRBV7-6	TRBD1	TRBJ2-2	TGTGCCAGCAGCGCAACCGGGACAGGAATGTCAGGGGAGCTGTTTTTT	CASSATGTGMSGELFF
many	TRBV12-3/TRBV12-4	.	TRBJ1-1	TGTGCCAGCAGTTCGGGTCCCGGGCGGACTGAAGCTTTCTTT	CASSSGPGRTEAFF
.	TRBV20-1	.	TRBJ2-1	TGCAGTGCTAGAGAGGACAGACACAATGAGCAGTTCTTC	CSAREDRHNEQFF
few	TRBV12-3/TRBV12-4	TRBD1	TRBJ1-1	TGTGCCAGCAGCATTAGAGGGACAGGGGGCGGCAAGGCTTTCTTT	CASSIRGTGGGKAFF
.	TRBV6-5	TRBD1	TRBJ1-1	TGTGCCAGCAGACACCCGAGACAGGGCTTGAACACTGAAGCTTTCTTT	CASRHPRQGLNTEAFF
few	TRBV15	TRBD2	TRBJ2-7	TGTGCCACCAGCAGCCCCTTAGTTTCGGGAGGACACTACGAGCAGTACTTC	CATSSPLVSGGHYEQYF
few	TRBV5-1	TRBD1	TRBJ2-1	TGCGCCAGCAGCTCCGGGACAGGGGGGAATGAGCAGTTCTTC	CASSSGTGGNEQFF